This T cell receptor (beta chain) derives from a study of shared clonotypes between healthy human individuals. Study-level points and caveats: With several donors compared, roughly 5% of naive CD4 clonotypes were shared.

Sorted-subset replicate PCR reactions were performed with approximately 0.2 ug DNA, corresponding to 30,000 or so T cell genomes. Repertoires were generated with immunoSEQ multiplex PCR, while TCRdb's copy carries only in-frame clones and drops some. The sample yields around 940,000 clones, 60% to 85% seen once. Germline CDR1 reads SEHNR; CDR2 reads FQNEAQ (reference sequence). CDR3 length: 15 amino acids. Trimming cost V 4 bases and J 3 bases, with 15 bases left between them. Concerning this clone: Its antigen is unidentified.

This sequence originates from a man aged 18 to 35 in good health. J is TRBJ2-5 and V is TRBV7-9; no clear D gene. The material sequenced was memory CD4+ T cells sorted from blood. Subset specified: CD45RA-negative fraction. CDR3 amino acids: CASSSSPRGKETQYF. DNA of the CDR3: TGTGCCAGCAGCTCCTCCCCGCGCGGAAAAGAGACCCAGTACTTC. The complete variable domain, with remaining parts taken from reference TRBV7-9 and TRBJ2-5, reads DTGVSQNPRHKITKRGQNVTFRCDPISEHNRLYWYRQTLGQGPEFLTYFQNEAQLEKSRLLSDRFSAERPKGSFSTLEIQRTEQGDSAMYLCASSSSPRGKETQYFGPGTRLLVL.